This entry lists 11 T cell receptor beta chains sequenced from one sample in a study of cytomegalovirus exposure and HLA in healthy donors. PCR used 60 Vbeta primers and 13 Jbeta primers. Data came from immunoSEQ multiplex PCR; TCRdb stores just in-frame clones and leaves some out. The repertoire consists of 180,000 or so clones, with just over 75% occurring once and the leading ten covering about 3.8%. The sample consisted of PBMCs. Receptors originate from a woman in her sixties in good health and CMV-seropositive.

The V and J genes are TRBV19 and TRBJ1-5; D unresolved. The CDR3 has 12 amino acids. Germline lookup yields CDR1 LNHDA and CDR2 SQIVND (reference sequence). Deletions cut 3 bases from V and 9 bases from J, with 9 bases between. CDR3 nucleotides: TGTGCCAGTAGTATTCCCCCGGGGCCCCAGCATTTT. Translation: CASSIPPGPQHF.

This chain connects TRBV7-2 to TRBJ2-7; D might be TRBD1 (5 bases). This CDR3 is built from 16 residues. CDR1 is SGHTA and CDR2 is FQGNSA in the germline V gene. Trimming removed 4 bases at V and 3 bases at J, with 19 bases between. CDR3 DNA: TGTGCCAGCAGCTACGCAGGGAAGGCATCGGACTACGAGCAGTACTTC. The encoded protein is CASSYAGKASDYEQYF.

The rearrangement links TRBV19 to TRBJ1-5; 8 bases map to TRBD1. Trimming cost V 10 bases and J 3 bases; bases outside gene matches: 8. The CDR3 has 14 residues. Germline V gene data show CDR1 as LNHDA and CDR2 as SQIVND (reference sequence). The CDR3 region is CATNDRGPNQPQHF. CDR3 DNA: TGTGCCACTAATGACAGGGGACCCAATCAGCCCCAGCATTTT.

The chain links TRBV7-2 to TRBJ2-7; TRBD2 matches at 10 bases. V lost 5 bases and J lost 6; bases outside the gene matches: 7. Germline V CDR1 and CDR2: SGHTA, FQGNSA. There are 14 residues in the CDR3. The CDR3 coding sequence is TGTGCCAGCAGCCGTTCCCTAGCGGGGGTCGAGCAGTACTTC. Protein: CASSRSLAGVEQYF. The whole variable domain, filled in from reference TRBV7-2 and TRBJ2-7, reads GAGVSQSPSNKVTEKGKDVELRCDPISGHTALYWYRQSLGQGLEFLIYFQGNSAPDKSGLPSDRFSAERTGGSVSTLTIQRTQQEDSAVYLCASSRSLAGVEQYFGPGTRLTVT.

This chain joins TRBV29-1 and TRBJ2-1; TRBD2 agrees at 9 bases. Germline V gives CDR1 SQVTM, CDR2 ANQGSEA. The CDR3 is 15 amino acids. V shed 4 bases, J shed 4 bases, and the junction held 8 bases outside the gene matches. The DNA of the CDR3 is TGCAGCGTTGGCCCGGCGGGAGGGTTATACAATGAGCAGTTCTTC. This gives the protein CSVGPAGGLYNEQFF.

This clone occurred a few times. The chain recombines TRBV2 with TRBJ2-3, with 13 bases fitting TRBD2. The V gene's germline CDR1 is SNHLY and CDR2 FYNNEI. The CDR3 is 15 residues long. Germline trimming cut 8 bases from V and 1 base from J; bases unmatched to any gene: 3. CDR3 region: CASCGLAGGTDTQYF. The DNA for the CDR3 is TGTGCCAGCTGTGGACTAGCGGGGGGCACAGATACGCAGTATTTT.

The chain has TRBV5-6 and TRBJ1-1, with D perhaps TRBD1 (6 bases). Trimming pared 6 bases from V and 3 bases from J, leaving 12 bases between. The CDR3 totals 13 residues. Germline values: CDR1 SGHDT, CDR2 YYEEEE. The CDR3, as DNA: TGTGCCAGCACTACAGGGACCTACACTGAAGCTTTCTTT. It translates to CASTTGTYTEAFF.

The V and J genes are TRBV19 and TRBJ2-2; unclear D gene. This CDR3 region has 16 residues. Trimming took off 4 bases at V and 0 bases at J, with 12 bases between the two ends. Germline V gives CDR1 LNHDA, CDR2 SQIVND (reference sequence). In DNA form, the CDR3 reads TGTGCCAGTAGTACGTGGCGTACAGCGAACACCGGGGAGCTGTTTTTT. Residues: CASSTWRTANTGELFF.

J is TRBJ1-1 and V is TRBV19; 9 bases are a match to TRBD1. The germline CDR1 and CDR2 sequences are LNHDA and SQIVND (reference sequence). Trimming took 8 bases from V and 7 from J; bases not matched to a gene: 11. The CDR3 spans 14 residues. This chain's CDR3 is CASRVTGGQGEAFF. CDR3 nucleotide sequence: TGTGCCAGTCGCGTTACAGGGGGACAGGGTGAAGCTTTCTTT.

V gene TRBV19 combines with J gene TRBJ2-2, with 8 nucleotides matching TRBD2. Germline-derived CDR1 and CDR2 are LNHDA and SQIVND (reference sequence). Trimming at V came to 6 bases and at J to 3 bases, leaving 9 bases not matched to a gene. The CDR3 is 16 residues long. The CDR3 DNA reads as TGTGCCAGTAGAATTTCGGGAGGGCGTTACACCGGGGAGCTGTTTTTT. Protein product: CASRISGGRYTGELFF.

The rearrangement uses TRBV5-4 and TRBJ2-7, with a weak D call TRBD2 (6 bases). This CDR3 has 13 residues. Germline V gene lookup returns CDR1 SGHNT and CDR2 YYREEE (reference sequence). Trimming removed 4 bases at V and 6 bases at J, with 14 bases between. CDR3 loop: CASSARTGGEQYF. CDR3 in DNA: TGTGCCAGCAGCGCACGAACCGGGGGCGAGCAGTACTTC.